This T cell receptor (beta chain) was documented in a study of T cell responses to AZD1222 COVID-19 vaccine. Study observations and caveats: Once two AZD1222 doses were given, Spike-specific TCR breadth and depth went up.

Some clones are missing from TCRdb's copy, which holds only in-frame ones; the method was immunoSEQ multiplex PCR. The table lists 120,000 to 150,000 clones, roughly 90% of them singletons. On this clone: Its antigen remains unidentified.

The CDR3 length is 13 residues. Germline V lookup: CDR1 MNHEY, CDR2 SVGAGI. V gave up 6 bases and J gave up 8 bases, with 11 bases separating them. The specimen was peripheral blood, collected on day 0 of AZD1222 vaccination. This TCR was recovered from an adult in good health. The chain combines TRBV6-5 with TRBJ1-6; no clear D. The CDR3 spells CASSLALYSPLHF. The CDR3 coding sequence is TGTGCCAGCAGCTTAGCACTTTATTCACCCCTCCACTTT.